The 27 T cell receptor beta chains below all came from one sample that was sequenced in a study of blood T cell repertoires in COVID-19. The data were produced by immunoSEQ multiplex PCR, yet TCRdb's version contains in-frame clones alone and is incomplete. The sample carries some 320,000 clones, 90% recorded once. Sequenced material: PBMCs or T cells enriched from blood (not recorded which). These receptors originate from a man between 60 and 75 years old who had recovered from COVID-19.

The chain couples TRBV7-8 to TRBJ2-7, with 8 bases lining up with TRBD1. The J segment lost 6 bases and the V segment lost 1 base, leaving 8 bases of the junction unmatched. Germline values: CDR1 SGHVS, CDR2 FQNEAQ. The CDR3 consists of 15 residues. The CDR3 spells CASSLVYRGTGEQYF. CDR3 nucleotide sequence: TGTGCCAGCAGCTTAGTTTACAGGGGGACCGGCGAGCAGTACTTC.

With regard to this clone: This specimen includes other DNA sequences encoding the same CDR3. V gene TRBV19 combines with J gene TRBJ1-1, with unresolved D. CDR1 and CDR2 (germline): LNHDA, SQIVND (reference sequence). The CDR3 runs to 13 residues. V gave up 5 bases and J gave up 3 bases, with 10 bases separating them. The CDR3 sequence is CASSPSRDTEAFF. CDR3 nucleotides: TGTGCCAGTAGTCCCTCCCGGGACACTGAAGCTTTCTTT.

The chain recombines TRBV19 with TRBJ1-6; D ambiguous. Trimming left V 3 bases short and J 13 bases short, with 22 bases between. The CDR3 runs to 16 residues. Germline-derived CDR1 and CDR2 are LNHDA and SQIVND (reference sequence). CDR3 residues: CASSISDTQPFRPLHF. The CDR3 DNA reads TGTGCCAGTAGTATCTCGGATACTCAACCCTTCAGGCCCCTCCACTTT.

The V call is TRBV5-1, the J call TRBJ1-1; 9 nucleotides line up with TRBD1. V trimming: 5 bases; J trimming: 1 base; junction bases outside the gene matches: 3. The CDR3 covers 14 residues. Germline lookup yields CDR1 SGHRS and CDR2 YFSETQ. The CDR3 DNA reads TGCGCCAGCAGACCGGGACAGGGGAACACTGAAGCTTTCTTT. Its translation: CASRPGQGNTEAFF.

The chain employs TRBV6-4 and TRBJ2-1, with D possibly TRBD2 on 5 matching bases. The CDR3 loop spans 17 amino acids. CDR1 is MRHNA and CDR2 is SNTAGT in the germline V gene. Trimming took off 5 bases at V and 0 bases at J, with 17 bases between the two ends. The CDR3, as DNA: TGTGCCAGCAGTCCGAGGGTTCTTTGGGACTCCTACAATGAGCAGTTCTTC. Residues: CASSPRVLWDSYNEQFF.

The DNA for the CDR3 is TGCGCCAGCAGCCAAGATCTGAGGTATAATTCACCCCTCCACTTT. This encodes CASSQDLRYNSPLHF. The chain carries TRBV4-3 and TRBJ1-6; no reliable D call. The germline gives CDR1 LGHNA, CDR2 YSLEER. The CDR3 contains 15 residues. V lost 0 bases and J lost 4, with 7 bases in between.

The chain has TRBV19 and TRBJ1-6; no firm D call. This CDR3 is built from 11 residues. Germline assignment: CDR1 LNHDA and CDR2 SQIVND (reference sequence). The V end was cut by 3 bases, the J end by 12 bases, with 6 bases between. The CDR3 sequence is CASSMSGPLHF. CDR3 sequence (DNA): TGTGCCAGTAGTATGTCAGGACCCCTCCACTTT.

This clone was counted a single time. The V call is TRBV9, the J call TRBJ2-1; D is uncertain. V lost 2 bases to trimming and J lost 0 bases, with 9 bases between them. Germline loops: CDR1 SGDLS, CDR2 YYNGEE. This CDR3 is 15 amino acids long. CDR3 bases: TGTGCCAGCAGCGTCGAACTGGTCTCCTACAATGAGCAGTTCTTC. Translation: CASSVELVSYNEQFF. The full variable domain, rest sourced from reference TRBV9 and TRBJ2-1, is DSGVTQTPKHLITATGQRVTLRCSPRSGDLSVYWYQQSLDQGLQFLIQYYNGEERAKGNILERFSAQQFPDLHSELNLSSLELGDSALYFCASSVELVSYNEQFFGPGTRLTVL.

The chain couples TRBV5-1 to TRBJ2-5; 10 nucleotides agree with TRBD2. This CDR3 has 15 amino acids. After removal of 0 bases from V and 5 bases from J, the junction contained 4 bases not matched to a gene. Germline V lookup: CDR1 SGHRS, CDR2 YFSETQ. This chain's CDR3 is CASSLAASGSETQYF. The DNA for the CDR3 is TGCGCCAGCAGCTTGGCTGCTAGCGGGAGTGAGACCCAGTACTTC. Drawing the rest from reference TRBV5-1 and TRBJ2-5, the complete variable domain is KAGVTQTPRYLIKTRGQQVTLSCSPISGHRSVSWYQQTPGQGLQFLFEYFSETQRNKGNFPGRFSGRQFSNSRSEMNVSTLELGDSALYLCASSLAASGSETQYFGPGTRLLVL.

With regard to this clone: Additional DNA sequences in this sample encode the identical CDR3. The CDR3 nucleotides are TGTGCCACCAGCGACAGGGGCAATCAGCCCCAGCATTTT. The encoded protein is CATSDRGNQPQHF. V and J are TRBV24-1 and TRBJ1-5, with 7 bases identical to TRBD1. The V and J ends lost 7 bases and 2 bases, in that order; junction bases with no gene match: 1. Germline V gene data show CDR1 as KGHDR and CDR2 as SFDVKD. The CDR3 extends over 13 amino acids.

The chain is built from TRBV5-1 and TRBJ1-6, with TRBD1 as a possible D gene (5 bases). Germline values: CDR1 SGHRS, CDR2 YFSETQ. The V end was cut by 4 bases, the J end by 7 bases, with 9 bases between. CDR3 length: 13 residues. CDR3 in amino acids: CASSAGYNSPLHF. The CDR3 DNA follows: TGCGCCAGCAGCGCAGGGTACAATTCACCCCTCCACTTT.

V gene TRBV5-1 combines with J gene TRBJ2-7; 7 positions match TRBD1. The germline gives CDR1 SGHRS, CDR2 YFSETQ. V trimming: 4 bases; J trimming: 6 bases; junction bases outside the gene matches: 7. This CDR3 comprises 13 residues. The CDR3 DNA reads TGCGCCAGCAGCCAAGGGACAGCGCGCGAGCAGTACTTC. Its protein product is CASSQGTAREQYF.

This sequence joins TRBV29-1 and TRBJ1-2; D not resolved. Germline V gene sequence: CDR1 SQVTM, CDR2 ANQGSEA. CDR3 length equals 11 residues. V was shortened by 6 bases and J by 8 bases, with 13 bases between the two germline ends. The CDR3 reads CSVRTATGYTF. DNA of the CDR3: TGCAGCGTGAGGACTGCGACGGGCTACACCTTC.

The rearrangement joins TRBV5-1 to TRBJ1-4; 7 bases agree with TRBD1. The CDR3 sequence is 14 residues long. Losses at the gene ends were 4 bases for V and 5 bases for J; bases not matched to a gene: 5. Germline CDR1 and CDR2: SGHRS and YFSETQ. The CDR3 bases are TGCGCCAGCAGCAGGACGGGACAGAATGAAAAACTGTTTTTT. Protein sequence: CASSRTGQNEKLFF.

The chain couples TRBV5-1 to TRBJ1-2, with a possible D match to TRBD1 (6 bases). V was pared by 1 base and J by 3 bases, with 19 bases between. The CDR3 is 17 residues long. Germline V CDR1 and CDR2: SGHRS, YFSETQ. As DNA, the CDR3 is TGCGCCAGCAGCTTGAGTTCCAGGTATGGACAGCACTATGGCTACACCTTC. As protein: CASSLSSRYGQHYGYTF.

The gene calls are TRBV6-1 and TRBJ2-2; 9 bases line up with TRBD2. The V segment lost 1 base and the J segment 6 bases; nucleotides outside the gene matches: 3. This CDR3 spans 15 amino acids. Germline lookup yields CDR1 MNHNS and CDR2 SASEGT. The CDR3 DNA sequence: TGTGCCAGCAGTGAAGTGTCTAGCGGGGCCGGGGAGCTGTTTTTT. Translated, it gives CASSEVSSGAGELFF.

The J gene is TRBJ2-2, the V gene TRBV9; D may be TRBD2 (5 bases). V shed 0 bases and J shed 2 bases, with 14 bases lying between them. Germline-derived CDR1 and CDR2 are SGDLS and YYNGEE. This CDR3 spans 17 amino acids. CDR3 amino acids: CASSVASGELNTGELFF. Written as DNA, the CDR3 is TGTGCCAGCAGCGTAGCCAGCGGAGAACTCAACACCGGGGAGCTGTTTTTT.

V gene TRBV5-1 combines with J gene TRBJ2-1; the match to TRBD2 covers 12 bases. Germline V gives CDR1 SGHRS, CDR2 YFSETQ. The CDR3 contains 17 residues. V was clipped by 4 bases and J by 7 bases; unmatched bases: 12. The chain's CDR3 is CASSMGTLAGGQNEQFF. The CDR3 DNA reads TGCGCCAGCAGCATGGGAACACTAGCGGGAGGCCAGAATGAGCAGTTCTTC. The full variable domain, with the rest looked up from reference TRBV5-1 and TRBJ2-1, is KAGVTQTPRYLIKTRGQQVTLSCSPISGHRSVSWYQQTPGQGLQFLFEYFSETQRNKGNFPGRFSGRQFSNSRSEMNVSTLELGDSALYLCASSMGTLAGGQNEQFFGPGTRLTVL.

This chain connects TRBV9 to TRBJ2-5; 7 positions agree with TRBD1. The CDR3 extends over 16 amino acids. Unmatched junction bases numbered 16, after V lost 4 bases and J lost 7 bases. Germline CDR1 and CDR2: SGDLS and YYNGEE. DNA for the CDR3: TGTGCCAGCAGCCGAGGGGGCCAGTCTCCAAGCGGGACCCAGTACTTC. This encodes CASSRGGQSPSGTQYF.

The chain recombines TRBV5-4 with TRBJ2-7, with D possibly being TRBD1 (6 bases). The V end lost 2 bases, the J end lost 6 bases, and 21 bases lay between the germline ends. CDR3 size: 16 residues. CDR1 SGHNT and CDR2 YYREEE come from the germline V gene (reference sequence). The CDR3 DNA follows: TGTGCCAGCAGCTTTACCCCTAGGGGGAGCGTTGCCGAGCAGTACTTC. This codes for CASSFTPRGSVAEQYF.

The CDR3: CASSNAGNSGTYNEQFF. The CDR3 coding sequence is TGTGCCAGCAGCAACGCGGGGAATAGCGGGACGTACAATGAGCAGTTCTTC. The V gene is TRBV13, the J gene TRBJ2-1, with TRBD2 matching 8 bases. After removal of 5 bases from V and 4 bases from J, the junction contained 13 bases not matched to a gene. The CDR3 length is 17 residues. Germline V gene data show CDR1 as PRHDT and CDR2 as FYEKMQ (reference sequence).

The genes are TRBV12-3 or TRBV12-4 and TRBJ1-2, with D maybe TRBD1 (5 bases). V was pared by 3 bases and J by 10 bases, with 12 bases between. CDR3 length: 12 amino acids. CDR3 sequence reads: CASSLGGGDYTF. CDR3 nucleotides: TGTGCCAGCAGTTTGGGCGGGGGTGACTACACCTTC.

This chain connects TRBV5-5 to TRBJ1-2; TRBD1 might be the D (6 bases). This CDR3 is 16 amino acids long. CDR1 is SGHKS and CDR2 is YYEKEE in the germline V gene (reference sequence). V was cut by 4 bases and J by 0 bases, with 16 bases left in between. The CDR3 DNA follows: TGTGCCAGCAGCCCACGGCAGGGGTTGTCTAACTATGGCTACACCTTC. Translation gives CASSPRQGLSNYGYTF.

This chain connects TRBV3-1 (or the pseudogene TRBV3-2) to TRBJ1-2; TRBD1 agrees at 7 bases. Looked up from germline, CDR1 is LGHDT and CDR2 is YNNKEL (reference sequence). Trimming took 4 bases from V and 2 from J; bases not matched to a gene: 1. The CDR3 runs to 13 residues. This CDR3 reads CASSRGQNYGYTF. In nucleotides, the CDR3 is TGTGCCAGCAGCCGGGGACAGAACTATGGCTACACCTTC.

Comment on this clone: Germline and junction disagree at one end, which may indicate a read error. The CDR3 DNA is TGTGCCAGCAGTGGAGACAGGGAGGAGGTCTTC. This translates into CASSGDREEVF. The rearrangement links TRBV2 to TRBJ2-7, with TRBD1 as a possible D gene (7 bases). Germline V gene lookup returns CDR1 SNHLY and CDR2 FYNNEI. The CDR3 consists of 11 residues.

This chain connects TRBV3-1 (or the pseudogene TRBV3-2) to TRBJ2-2; no reliable D call. Trimming left V 1 base short and J 0 bases short, with 9 bases between. Germline V gene lookup returns CDR1 LGHDT and CDR2 YNNKEL (reference sequence). The CDR3 is 16 residues long. Here the CDR3 reads CASSQVLRTNTGELFF. For the CDR3, the DNA is TGTGCCAGCAGCCAAGTACTGCGGACGAACACCGGGGAGCTGTTTTTT.

The chain links TRBV18 to TRBJ2-1; a weak D match, TRBD2 (6 bases). The germline CDR1 and CDR2 sequences are KGHSH and LQKENI. V lost 6 bases and J lost 7, with 22 bases in between. This CDR3 region has 16 residues. The CDR3 loop is CASSASPGEYRNEQFF. In nucleotides, the CDR3 is TGTGCCAGCTCGGCTAGCCCGGGAGAGTATAGGAATGAGCAGTTCTTC.